The source of this T cell receptor (beta chain) is a study of T cells in Graves' hyperthyroidism and ophthalmopathy. Overall study: At the time of initial diagnosis and before any treatment, peripheral blood was collected.

This clonotype was recorded at least ten times. Germline trimming cut 7 bases from V and 2 bases from J; bases unmatched to any gene: 5. Germline V gene lookup returns CDR1 SGHKS and CDR2 YYEKEE (reference sequence). CDR3 size: 13 residues. The hyperthyroidism was newly diagnosed and had lasted under 2 months; the patients were aged 18 to 65. RNA transcripts provided the source from which TCR beta CDR3 regions were amplified. With the HTBI primer set, the TCR CDR3 went through a first round of RT-PCR. One entry per CDR3 protein, called by TCRdb with MiXCR from the multiplex PCR reads. This sample has about 720,000 distinct CDR3 sequences; over 15% occur once, and the top ten carry 16%.

The sequence came from a woman aged 45-60 years with Graves' hyperthyroidism that later progressed to Graves' ophthalmopathy. The rearrangement joins TRBV5-5 to TRBJ2-7; 8 nucleotides agree with TRBD1. Source material: blood. The CDR3 DNA reads as TGTGCCAGCGCGCAGGGGGCCACCTACGAGCAGTACTTC. Protein product: CASAQGATYEQYF.